Each of the 8 T cell receptor beta chains below was sequenced from the same sample in a study of relationships among human T cell subsets. Semiquantitative ARM-PCR amplified T cell receptor alpha and beta CDR3 regions from mRNA. In ARM-PCR, communal superprimers followed tagged nested gene-specific primers for exponential amplification. MiXCR was run by TCRdb on the multiplex PCR reads, yielding one entry per CDR3 protein. The table lists 3,000 to 4,000 distinct CDR3 sequences, roughly 47% of them singletons. Anti-CD294 bead selection, following depletion of CD4+CD56+ natural killer T cells, yielded the Th2 cells. Sequencing was performed on CD4+ Th2 cells sorted from blood. The receptors here all came from a man in his forties in good health.

The chain has TRBV27 and TRBJ1-1; TRBD1 is a possible D gene (5 bases). The V and J ends lost 2 bases and 1 base respectively, with 5 bases between them. Germline V gene data show CDR1 as MNHEY and CDR2 as SMNVEV (reference sequence). The CDR3 runs 13 residues. This CDR3 is CASSLGQNTEAFF. CDR3 nucleotides: TGTGCCAGCAGTTTAGGACAGAACACTGAAGCTTTCTTT.

This clonotype appeared a few times. CDR3 amino acids: CASGVKGNEQFF. In DNA, the CDR3 is TGTGCCAGCGGGGTTAAAGGGAATGAGCAGTTCTTC. The chain recombines TRBV18 with TRBJ2-1; D gene uncertain. The germline V gene encodes CDR1 KGHSH and CDR2 LQKENI. The CDR3 has 12 amino acids. Trimming removed 8 bases at V and 7 bases at J, with 12 bases between.

The chain joins TRBV27 to TRBJ2-5; D is possibly TRBD1 or TRBD2 (7 bases each). The CDR3 is 14 amino acids. The V and J ends lost 8 bases and 6 bases respectively, with 19 bases between them. Germline CDR1 MNHEY, CDR2 SMNVEV (reference sequence). The CDR3 nucleotides are TGTGCCAGCGGCGCCAACAGGGGAGGGCAGACCCAGTACTTC. This sequence encodes CASGANRGGQTQYF.

This clonotype rates as large (0.1 to 1%). The chain couples TRBV30 to TRBJ1-2, with no clear D. The V end lost 7 bases, the J end lost 8 bases, and 11 bases lay between the germline ends. The CDR3 has 10 amino acids. CDR1 and CDR2 from the germline V gene are GTSNPN and SVGIG (reference sequence). CDR3 DNA: TGTGCCTTAGGAGAGGGCGGCTACACCTTC. This encodes CALGEGGYTF.

This rearrangement joins TRBV5-5 to TRBJ2-7; the D is unclear. The CDR3 contains 14 residues. V lost 4 bases and J lost 0, with 11 bases in between. The V gene's germline CDR1 is SGHKS and CDR2 YYEKEE (reference sequence). The CDR3 is CASSMRTGSYEQYF. The CDR3 bases are TGTGCCAGCAGCATGAGGACGGGCTCCTACGAGCAGTACTTC.

Turning to this clonotype: The junction and the germline gene differ at one end; a read error may be behind it. CDR3 sequence (DNA): TGCGCCAGCAGCGTAAGCTCCTACGAGCAGTACTTC. Translating it yields CASSVSSYEQYF. The V gene is TRBV5-4, the J gene TRBJ2-7; D not resolved. This CDR3 region has 12 residues. CDR1 is SGHNT, CDR2 YYREEE, per germline (reference sequence).

This chain joins TRBV14 and TRBJ1-1, with unresolved D. The CDR3 is made up of 13 amino acids. The V end lost 4 bases, the J end lost 2 bases, and 8 bases lay between the germline ends. CDR1 is SGHDN, CDR2 FVKESK, per germline. The CDR3 loop is CASSRGLNTEAFF. In DNA form, the CDR3 reads TGTGCCAGCAGCCGAGGACTCAACACTGAAGCTTTCTTT. Variable domain in full (rest from reference TRBV14 and TRBJ1-1): EAGVTQFPSHSVIEKGQTVTLRCDPISGHDNLYWYRRVMGKEIKFLLHFVKESKQDESGMPNNRFLAERTGGTYSTLKVQPAELEDSGVYFCASSRGLNTEAFFGQGTRLTVV.

By sample share, this clonotype is large. This chain uses TRBV7-8 with TRBJ2-3; D is possibly TRBD2 (5 bases). The V and J ends lost 5 bases and 4 bases respectively, with 10 bases between them. This CDR3 region has 13 residues. Germline-derived CDR1 and CDR2 are SGHVS and FQNEAQ. CDR3 amino acids: CASSPRGSDTQYF. DNA for the CDR3: TGTGCCAGCAGCCCTCGAGGGTCAGATACGCAGTATTTT. Filled out from reference TRBV7-8 and TRBJ2-3, the complete variable domain reads GAGVSQSPRYKVAKRGQDVALRCDPISGHVSLFWYQQALGQGPEFLTYFQNEAQLDKSGLPSDRFFAERPEGSVSTLKIQRTQQEDSAVYLCASSPRGSDTQYFGPGTRLTVL.